Below are 25 T cell receptor beta chains sequenced from a single sample in a study of T cells after yellow fever vaccination. TCRdb recomputed calls from the 5' RACE reads with MiXCR, one row per CDR3 protein. The table includes a few hundred thousand distinct CDR3 sequences, 8% to 9.5% detected once. The input for sequencing was PBMCs, taken about 49 days after the first yellow fever vaccination. These receptors were collected from a man younger than 35 who received the YFV17D yellow fever vaccine.

V usage is TRBV2 and J usage is TRBJ2-7; D gene unclear. The CDR3 runs 11 residues. Between the trimmed V and J ends, which lost 5 bases and 7 bases, there was a span of 9 bases. Germline V gene lookup returns CDR1 SNHLY and CDR2 FYNNEI. DNA for the CDR3: TGTGCCAGCAGTTTAGGGCGGGAGCAGTACGTC. It translates to CASSLGREQYV.

This clonotype came up a few times. The gene calls are TRBV3-1 and TRBJ2-7; the D gene is possibly TRBD2 (5 bases). V was shortened by 3 bases and J by 6 bases, with 9 bases between the two germline ends. Germline values: CDR1 LGHDT, CDR2 YNNKEL (reference sequence). The CDR3 loop spans 12 amino acids. In DNA, the CDR3 is TGTGCCAGCAGCCACGAGGGCGGCGAGCAGTACTTC. Residues: CASSHEGGEQYF.

On this clonotype itself: Compared with germline, one end of the junction differs, possibly owing to a read error. The chain couples TRBV5-4 to TRBJ2-1; the D gene is possibly TRBD2 (6 bases). This CDR3 is built from 14 residues. CDR1 and CDR2 from the germline V gene are SGHNT and YYREEE (reference sequence). This CDR3 is CASSIRDSNNEQFF. CDR3 nucleotides: TGTGCCAGCAGCATCCGGGACTCCAACAATGAGCAGTTCTTC.

The sample holds a few counts of this clonotype. The chain uses TRBV10-3 and TRBJ1-2, with a weak D call TRBD1 (5 bases). The length of the CDR3 is 14 residues. The ends were cut back, 3 bases at V and 7 bases at J, with 15 bases in the middle. Germline V gene lookup returns CDR1 ENHRY and CDR2 SYGVKD. As DNA, the CDR3 is TGTGCCATCAGTGACGTTGAGTGGGGGGGTGGCTACACCTTC. It specifies CAISDVEWGGGYTF.

The V and J genes are TRBV7-2 and TRBJ2-7, with 7 bases fitting TRBD2. This CDR3 is 17 amino acids long. The ends lost 3 bases at V and 1 base at J; junction bases unmatched: 12. Germline V gene data show CDR1 as SGHTA and CDR2 as FQGNSA. The CDR3 nucleotides are TGTGCCAGCAGCTTGGGCCCTAGCGGCCCAAGATCCTACGAGCAGTACGTC. It translates to CASSLGPSGPRSYEQYV.

Of note for this clonotype: At one end the junction does not follow the germline gene, possibly because of a read error. The rearrangement links TRBV7-2 to TRBJ1-3; the match to TRBD1 covers 7 bases. This CDR3 is 14 amino acids long. Germline CDR1 is SGHTA and CDR2 is FQGNSA. The CDR3: CDSRPQGAGNTIYF. The CDR3 coding sequence is TGTGACAGCAGACCTCAGGGGGCTGGAAACACCATATATTTT.

At least ten counts were recorded for this clonotype. The rearrangement links TRBV15 to TRBJ2-7; D perhaps matches TRBD1 (6 bases). This CDR3 is built from 15 residues. In germline, CDR1 is LNHNV, CDR2 YYDKDF (reference sequence). Trimming removed 5 bases at V and 2 bases at J, with 16 bases between. The CDR3 DNA follows: TGTGCCACCAGCTCGTCGGCGACAGGAGCCTACGAGCAGTACGTC. As protein: CATSSSATGAYEQYV.

This clonotype was counted a few times. The V and J genes are TRBV18 and TRBJ2-7; TRBD1 matches 9 bases. CDR3 length equals 15 residues. J lost 0 bases, V lost 3 bases, and 3 bases had no gene match. CDR1 is KGHSH and CDR2 is LQKENI in the germline V gene. The CDR3 coding sequence is TGTGCCAGCTCACCGGACAGGGGAAGCTCCTACGAGCAGTACTTC. This gives the protein CASSPDRGSSYEQYF.

This clonotype was observed a few times. The chain couples TRBV29-1 to TRBJ2-7; D gene uncertain. Germline V CDR1 and CDR2: SQVTM, ANQGSEA. V lost 1 base to trimming and J lost 2 bases, with 6 bases between them. This CDR3 spans 12 amino acids. This CDR3 reads CSVEGPAYEQYF. The CDR3 bases are TGCAGCGTTGAAGGCCCCGCCTACGAGCAGTACTTC.

This clonotype was recorded a few times. This chain uses TRBV12-3 or TRBV12-4 with TRBJ2-5; 9 bases line up with TRBD1. The CDR3 consists of 14 residues. The trim removed 1 base at V and 6 bases at J, leaving 3 bases unmatched. The CDR3 protein is CASSLGGTGKTQYF. CDR3 coding DNA: TGTGCCAGCAGTTTAGGCGGGACAGGGAAGACCCAGTACTTC.

This clonotype appeared a few times. The chain employs TRBV20-1 and TRBJ2-5; no clear D. Germline loops: CDR1 DFQATT, CDR2 SNEGSKA (reference sequence). This CDR3 region has 12 residues. V was cut by 6 bases and J by 2 bases, with 10 bases left in between. The CDR3 region has the DNA TGCAGTGCGCCGAGGAATCAAGAGACCCAGTACTTC. Residues: CSAPRNQETQYF.

This clonotype showed up many times. The chain has TRBV5-1 and TRBJ2-1; TRBD1 is a possible D gene (5 bases). Trimming stripped 0 bases from V and 12 bases from J, with 7 bases between. The CDR3 is made up of 11 amino acids. The germline CDR1 and CDR2 sequences are SGHRS and YFSETQ. The CDR3, as DNA: TGCGCCAGCAGCTTGGAAGGGGCGCAGTTCTTC. This encodes CASSLEGAQFF.

V and J are TRBV12-3 or TRBV12-4 and TRBJ2-2; D is undetermined. V lost 3 bases to trimming and J lost 3 bases, with 8 bases between them. The CDR3 totals 14 residues. The CDR3 here is CASSFWGDTGELFF. The CDR3 DNA reads as TGTGCCAGCAGTTTTTGGGGTGACACCGGGGAGCTGTTTTTT.

This clonotype was seen more than once but under ten times. The chain uses TRBV6-2 or TRBV6-3 and TRBJ1-1; D unclear. The CDR3 contains 14 residues. Germline assignment: CDR1 MNHEY and CDR2 SVGEGT. Trimming shortened V by 7 bases and J by 4 bases, and 16 bases separated the two germline ends. The CDR3 protein is CASNLYGVATEAFF. Written as DNA, the CDR3 is TGTGCCAGCAATTTGTACGGGGTTGCCACTGAAGCTTTCTTT.

V gene TRBV12-3 or TRBV12-4 combines with J gene TRBJ1-2; D possibly corresponds to TRBD1 (5 bases). V lost 3 bases and J lost 7, with 12 bases in between. There are 13 residues in the CDR3. CDR3 sequence (DNA): TGTGCCAGCAGTTTGCTCCTGAGGGGTGGCTACACCTTC. Its protein product is CASSLLLRGGYTF.

The gene calls are TRBV7-2 and TRBJ1-1; 7 bases fit TRBD1. V was clipped by 3 bases and J by 4 bases; unmatched bases: 5. Germline V gives CDR1 SGHTA, CDR2 FQGNSA. This CDR3 has 14 residues. The DNA of the CDR3 is TGTGCCAGCAGCTTTCATAACAGGGGCACTGAAGCTTTCTTT. Translating gives CASSFHNRGTEAFF.

The chain links TRBV6-2 or TRBV6-3 to TRBJ2-1, with D unclear. V shed 2 bases and J shed 3 bases, with 5 bases lying between them. The length of the CDR3 is 13 residues. Germline V gene sequence: CDR1 MNHEY, CDR2 SVGEGT. The CDR3 nucleotides read TGTGCCAGCAGTTACGGGCTCTACAATGAGCAGTTCTTC. The encoded protein is CASSYGLYNEQFF.

The chain joins TRBV4-1 to TRBJ2-1; D is ambiguous. The J call may be faulty, since TRBJ2-7 better matches the DNA end. The germline gives CDR1 MGHRA, CDR2 YSYEKL. CDR3 length equals 13 residues. CDR3 DNA: TGCGCCAGCAGCCAAGCCATTTTCAATGAGCAGTACTTC. Protein sequence: CASSQAIFNEQYF.

This clonotype has only a few counts. V is TRBV5-1 and J is TRBJ2-1; D call uncertain. The germline V gene has CDR1 SGHRS and CDR2 YFSETQ. Deletions cut 2 bases from V and 4 bases from J, with 13 bases between. There are 15 residues in the CDR3. CDR3 sequence: CASSLILDGYNEQFF. The CDR3 DNA sequence: TGCGCCAGCAGCTTAATTTTAGACGGATACAATGAGCAGTTCTTC.

The V and J genes are TRBV13 and TRBJ1-1; D is perhaps TRBD1 (5 bases). Trimming shortened V by 6 bases and J by 0 bases, and 11 bases separated the two germline ends. This CDR3 has 14 amino acids. Looked up from germline, CDR1 is PRHDT and CDR2 is FYEKMQ (reference sequence). CDR3 sequence (DNA): TGTGCCAGCAGAACCAGGGTCATGAACACTGAAGCTTTCTTT. Translated: CASRTRVMNTEAFF.

The chain combines TRBV6-1 with TRBJ2-5; 7 bases align to TRBD2. The CDR3 runs to 13 residues. CDR1 is MNHNS and CDR2 is SASEGT in the germline V gene. With V trimmed by 4 bases and J by 4 bases, 3 bases remained unmatched. Here the CDR3 DNA reads TGTGCCAGCAGTGTGGGACTACCAGAGACCCAGTACTTC. Amino acids: CASSVGLPETQYF.

The gene calls are TRBV27 and TRBJ2-5; no firm D call. The V end lost 3 bases, the J end lost 9 bases, and 11 bases lay between the germline ends. Germline V gives CDR1 MNHEY, CDR2 SMNVEV (reference sequence). CDR3 size: 12 residues. The CDR3 region is CASSFIGQAQYF. CDR3 nucleotides: TGTGCCAGCAGTTTTATCGGTCAGGCCCAGTACTTC.

This clonotype was seen ten or more times. The gene calls are TRBV4-3 and TRBJ2-2; 11 nucleotides agree with TRBD1. Germline values: CDR1 LGHNA, CDR2 YSLEER. Germline trimming cut 2 bases from V and 6 bases from J; bases unmatched to any gene: 5. The CDR3 sequence is 16 residues long. The CDR3 DNA follows: TGCGCCAGCAGCCAACTCCGGGACAGGGGGGCCGGGGAGCTGTTTTTT. Translating it yields CASSQLRDRGAGELFF.

This clonotype was picked up many times. CDR3 residues: CASIPTGGGARYTF. The DNA of the CDR3 is TGTGCCAGCATTCCAACAGGGGGCGGGGCACGCTACACCTTC. The chain employs TRBV6-1 and TRBJ1-2; 9 positions agree with TRBD1. From germline, CDR1 is MNHNS and CDR2 SASEGT. The CDR3 has 14 residues. The V gene end was trimmed by 7 bases and the J gene end by 9 bases; junction bases not matched to a gene: 12.

V usage is TRBV14 and J usage is TRBJ2-5, with D unclear. Germline lookup yields CDR1 SGHDN and CDR2 FVKESK. Trimming took 2 bases from V and 1 from J, leaving 8 bases between them. The CDR3 has 14 amino acids. The chain's CDR3 is CASSQRVFQETQYF. The CDR3 region has the DNA TGTGCCAGCAGCCAACGAGTTTTCCAAGAGACCCAGTACTTC. The full variable domain, its missing parts supplied by reference TRBV14 and TRBJ2-5, is EAGVTQFPSHSVIEKGQTVTLRCDPISGHDNLYWYRRVMGKEIKFLLHFVKESKQDESGMPNNRFLAERTGGTYSTLKVQPAELEDSGVYFCASSQRVFQETQYFGPGTRLLVL.